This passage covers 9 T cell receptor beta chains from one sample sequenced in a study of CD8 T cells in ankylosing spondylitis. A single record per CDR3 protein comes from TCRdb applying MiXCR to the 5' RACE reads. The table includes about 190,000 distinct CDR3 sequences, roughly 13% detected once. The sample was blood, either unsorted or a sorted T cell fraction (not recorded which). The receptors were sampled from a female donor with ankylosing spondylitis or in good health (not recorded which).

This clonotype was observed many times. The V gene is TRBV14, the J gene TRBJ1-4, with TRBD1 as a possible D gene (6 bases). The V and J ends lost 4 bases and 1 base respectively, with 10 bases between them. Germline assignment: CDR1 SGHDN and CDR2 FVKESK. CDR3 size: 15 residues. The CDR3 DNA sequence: TGTGCCAGCAGCCGGGGGCTACGAACTAATGAAAAACTGTTTTTT. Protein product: CASSRGLRTNEKLFF.

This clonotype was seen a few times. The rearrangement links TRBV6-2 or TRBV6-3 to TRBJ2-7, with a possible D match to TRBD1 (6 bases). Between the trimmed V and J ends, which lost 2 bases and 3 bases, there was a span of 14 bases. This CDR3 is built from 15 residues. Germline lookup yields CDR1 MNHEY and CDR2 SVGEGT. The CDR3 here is CASSYLAGANYEQYF. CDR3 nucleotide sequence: TGTGCCAGCAGTTACCTCGCAGGGGCCAACTACGAGCAGTACTTC.

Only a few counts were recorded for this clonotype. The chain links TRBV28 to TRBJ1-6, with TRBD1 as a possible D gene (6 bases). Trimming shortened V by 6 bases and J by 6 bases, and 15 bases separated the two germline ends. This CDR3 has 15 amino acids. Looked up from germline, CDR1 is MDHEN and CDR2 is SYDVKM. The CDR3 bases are TGTGCCAGCAGGCCCAGCCGGACAGTTAATTCACCCCTCCACTTT. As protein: CASRPSRTVNSPLHF. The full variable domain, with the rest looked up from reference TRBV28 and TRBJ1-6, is DVKVTQSSRYLVKRTGEKVFLECVQDMDHENMFWYRQDPGLGLRLIYFSYDVKMKEKGDIPEGYSVSREKKERFSLILESASTNQTSMYLCASRPSRTVNSPLHFGNGTRLTVT.

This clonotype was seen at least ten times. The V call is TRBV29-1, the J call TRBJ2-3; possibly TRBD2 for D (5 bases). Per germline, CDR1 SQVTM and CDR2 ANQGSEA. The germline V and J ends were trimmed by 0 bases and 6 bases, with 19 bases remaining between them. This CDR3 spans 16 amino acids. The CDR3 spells CSVEDLGLIGGDTQYF. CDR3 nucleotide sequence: TGCAGCGTTGAAGATCTTGGACTCATAGGCGGGGATACGCAGTATTTT.

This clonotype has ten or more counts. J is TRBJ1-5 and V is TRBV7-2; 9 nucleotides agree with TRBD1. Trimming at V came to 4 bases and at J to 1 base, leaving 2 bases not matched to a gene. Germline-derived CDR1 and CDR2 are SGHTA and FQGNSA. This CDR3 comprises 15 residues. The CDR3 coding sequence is TGTGCCAGCAGCTCGACAGGGGGGAGCAATCAGCCCCAGCATTTT. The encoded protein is CASSSTGGSNQPQHF.

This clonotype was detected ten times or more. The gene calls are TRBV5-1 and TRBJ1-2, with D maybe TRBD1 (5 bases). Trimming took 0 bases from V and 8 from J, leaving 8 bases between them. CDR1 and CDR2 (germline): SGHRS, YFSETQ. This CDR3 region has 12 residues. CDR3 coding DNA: TGCGCCAGCAGCTTGGACAGGTTCGGCTACACCTTC. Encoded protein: CASSLDRFGYTF.

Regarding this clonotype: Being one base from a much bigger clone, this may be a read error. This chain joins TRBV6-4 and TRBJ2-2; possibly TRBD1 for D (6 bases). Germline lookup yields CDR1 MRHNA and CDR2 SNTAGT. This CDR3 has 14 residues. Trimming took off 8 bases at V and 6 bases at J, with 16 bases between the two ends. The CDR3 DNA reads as TGTGCCAGCTGTGGCTCACAGGGAGCCGGGGAGCTGTTTTTT. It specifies CASCGSQGAGELFF.

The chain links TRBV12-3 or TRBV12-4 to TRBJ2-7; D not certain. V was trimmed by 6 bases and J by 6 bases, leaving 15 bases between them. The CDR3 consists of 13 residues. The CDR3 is CASSPTVPAEQYF. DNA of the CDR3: TGTGCCAGCAGCCCCACAGTGCCAGCCGAGCAGTACTTC.

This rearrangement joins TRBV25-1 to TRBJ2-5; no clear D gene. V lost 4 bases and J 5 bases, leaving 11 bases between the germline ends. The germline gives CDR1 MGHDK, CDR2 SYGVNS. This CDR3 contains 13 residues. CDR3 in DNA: TGTGCCAGCAGTGGGTTTGCCCGGGAGACCCAGTACTTC. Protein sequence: CASSGFARETQYF. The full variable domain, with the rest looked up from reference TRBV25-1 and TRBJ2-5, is EADIYQTPRYLVIGTGKKITLECSQTMGHDKMYWYQQDPGMELHLIHYSYGVNSTEKGDLSSESTVSRIRTEHFPLTLESARPSHTSQYLCASSGFARETQYFGPGTRLLVL.